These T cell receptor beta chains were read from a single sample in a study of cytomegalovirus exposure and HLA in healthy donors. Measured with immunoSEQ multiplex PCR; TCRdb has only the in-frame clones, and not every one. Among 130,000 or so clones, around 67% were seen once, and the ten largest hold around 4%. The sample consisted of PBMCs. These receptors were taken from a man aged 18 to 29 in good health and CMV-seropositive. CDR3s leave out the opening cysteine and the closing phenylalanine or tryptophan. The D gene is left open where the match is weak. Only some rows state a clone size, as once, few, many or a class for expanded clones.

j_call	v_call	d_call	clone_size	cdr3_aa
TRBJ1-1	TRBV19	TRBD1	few	ASSSRTGGEAF
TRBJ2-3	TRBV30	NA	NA	AWSDWGSTDTQY
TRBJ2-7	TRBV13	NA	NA	ASSLGPGYEQY
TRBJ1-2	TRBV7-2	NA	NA	ASSPTGSLIYGYT
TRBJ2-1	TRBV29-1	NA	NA	SVEGGRGNEQF
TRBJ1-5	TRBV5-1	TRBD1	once	ASSSGTGGQPQH
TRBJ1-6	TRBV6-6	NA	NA	ASSYKNRGNSPLH
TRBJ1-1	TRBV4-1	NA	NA	ASSPRDTNTEAF
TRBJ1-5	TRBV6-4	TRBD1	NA	ASSRDRDQPQH
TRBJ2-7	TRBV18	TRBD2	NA	ASSPIGGLAGVEQY
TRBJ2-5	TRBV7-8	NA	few	ASSLAITRQETQY
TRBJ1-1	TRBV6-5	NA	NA	ASSYTGNTEAF
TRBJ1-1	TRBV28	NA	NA	ASTPSYGNTEAF
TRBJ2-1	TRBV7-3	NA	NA	ASSSTTDPLYNEQF
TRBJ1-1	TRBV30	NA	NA	AWGLGGGEAF
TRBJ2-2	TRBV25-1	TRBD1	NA	ASSEWKDRANTGELF
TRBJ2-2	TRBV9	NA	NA	ASSVQRTGELF
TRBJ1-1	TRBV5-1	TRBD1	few	ATRTGDMGGTEAF
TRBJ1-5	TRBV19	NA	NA	ASSTGPYNQPQH
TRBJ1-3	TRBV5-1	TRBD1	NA	ASSSDRGSGNTIY
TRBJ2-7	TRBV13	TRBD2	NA	ASSSLTSGMTYEQY
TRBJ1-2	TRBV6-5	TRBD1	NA	ASRLTGGENYGYT
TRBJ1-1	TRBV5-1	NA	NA	ASSLSPTGATEAF
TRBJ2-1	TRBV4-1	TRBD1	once	ASSQVLGQGNEQF
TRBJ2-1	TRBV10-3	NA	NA	VIRRDSSYNEQF
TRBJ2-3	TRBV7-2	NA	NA	ASSLNSPPDTQY
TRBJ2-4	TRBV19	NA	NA	ASSILGVAKNIQY
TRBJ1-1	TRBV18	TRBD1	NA	ASSPRQGRGMNTEAF
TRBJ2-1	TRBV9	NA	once	ASSALAGTVYNEQF
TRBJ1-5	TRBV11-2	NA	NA	ASSLGDRDNQPQH
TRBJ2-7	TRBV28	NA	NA	ASSLWGGTGEQY
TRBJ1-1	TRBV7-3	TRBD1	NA	ASSLRPGQDNTEAF
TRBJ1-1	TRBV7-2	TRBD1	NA	ASSPGTGKNTEAF
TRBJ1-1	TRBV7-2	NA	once	AGSLNGRGTEAF
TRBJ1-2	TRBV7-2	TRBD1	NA	ASSLAGQGAYGYT
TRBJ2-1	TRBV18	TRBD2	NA	ASSTAGGGYNEQF
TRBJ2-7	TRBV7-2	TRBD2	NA	ASRRLAGGSYEQY
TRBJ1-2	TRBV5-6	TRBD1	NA	ASTEGQGIYGYT
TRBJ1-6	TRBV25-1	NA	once	ASRGEGDSPLH
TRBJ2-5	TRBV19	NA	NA	ASSPGIGLADPETQY
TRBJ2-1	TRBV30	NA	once	AWAVGGTLNEQF
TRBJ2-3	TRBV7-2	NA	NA	ATRREGGTDTQY
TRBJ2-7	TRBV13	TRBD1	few	ASSLGGTGKTYEQY
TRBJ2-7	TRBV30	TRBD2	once	AWRTSGSYEQY
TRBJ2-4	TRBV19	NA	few	ASSLGQSSTKNIQY
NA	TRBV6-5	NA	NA	ASSERLNSEQY